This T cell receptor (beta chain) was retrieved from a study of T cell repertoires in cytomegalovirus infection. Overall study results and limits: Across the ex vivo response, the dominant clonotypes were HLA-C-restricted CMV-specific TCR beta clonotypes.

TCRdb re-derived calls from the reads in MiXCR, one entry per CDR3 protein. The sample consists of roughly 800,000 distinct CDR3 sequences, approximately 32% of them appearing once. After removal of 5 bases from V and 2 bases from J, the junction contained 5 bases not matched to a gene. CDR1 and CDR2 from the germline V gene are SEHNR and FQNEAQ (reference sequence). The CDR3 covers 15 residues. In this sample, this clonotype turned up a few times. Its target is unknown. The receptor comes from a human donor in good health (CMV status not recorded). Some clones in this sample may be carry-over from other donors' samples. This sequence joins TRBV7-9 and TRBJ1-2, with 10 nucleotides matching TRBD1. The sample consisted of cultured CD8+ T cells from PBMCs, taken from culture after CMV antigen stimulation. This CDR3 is CASSARQGANYGYTF. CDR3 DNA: TGTGCCAGCAGCGCCAGACAGGGGGCGAACTATGGCTACACCTTC.